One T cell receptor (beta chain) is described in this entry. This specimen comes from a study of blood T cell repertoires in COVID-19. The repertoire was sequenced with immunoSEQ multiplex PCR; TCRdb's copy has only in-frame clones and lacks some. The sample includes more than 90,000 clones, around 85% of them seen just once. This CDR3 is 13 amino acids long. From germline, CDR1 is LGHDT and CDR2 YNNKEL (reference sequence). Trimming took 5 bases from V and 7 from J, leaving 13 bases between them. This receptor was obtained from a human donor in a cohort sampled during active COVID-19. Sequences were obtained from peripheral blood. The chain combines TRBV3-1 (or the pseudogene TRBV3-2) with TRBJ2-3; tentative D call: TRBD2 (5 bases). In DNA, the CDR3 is TGTGCCAGCAGCTCACATTTCGGGAATACGCAGTATTTT. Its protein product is CASSSHFGNTQYF.